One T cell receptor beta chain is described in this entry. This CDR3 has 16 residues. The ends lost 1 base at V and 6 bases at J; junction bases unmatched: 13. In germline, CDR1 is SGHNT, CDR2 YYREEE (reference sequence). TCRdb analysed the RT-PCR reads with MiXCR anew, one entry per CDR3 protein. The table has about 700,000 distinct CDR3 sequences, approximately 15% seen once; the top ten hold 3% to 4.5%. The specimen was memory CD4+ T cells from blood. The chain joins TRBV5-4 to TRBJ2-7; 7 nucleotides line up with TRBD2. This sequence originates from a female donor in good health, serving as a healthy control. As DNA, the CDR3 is TGTGCCAGCAGCTTGTCCCTAACGGGAGGAATTGGCGAGCAGTACTTC. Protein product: CASSLSLTGGIGEQYF.